This T cell receptor beta chain was captured by sequencing in a study of blood T cell repertoires in COVID-19. In the study overall: Collection of acute and convalescent COVID-19 samples took place in the United States, Italy and Spain. T cells, B-cell-depleted T cells, or PBMCs provided the cDNA or gDNA that served as material.

This clone was seen just once. Trimming stripped 2 bases from V and 4 bases from J, with 8 bases between. The germline V gene encodes CDR1 GTSNPN and CDR2 SVGIG (reference sequence). CDR3 size: 12 residues. Clones were sequenced by immunoSEQ multiplex PCR, and TCRdb holds only the in-frame ones, with some missing. The repertoire holds 130,000 to 150,000 clones, with around 84% as singletons. The sequence came from a human donor with acute or convalescent COVID-19. The donor label of this sample is uncertain. The chain joins TRBV30 to TRBJ1-2; TRBD1 might be the D (5 bases). The sample taken for sequencing was peripheral blood. CDR3: CAWSPTAYGYTF. The CDR3 DNA reads TGTGCCTGGAGTCCGACAGCCTATGGCTACACCTTC.